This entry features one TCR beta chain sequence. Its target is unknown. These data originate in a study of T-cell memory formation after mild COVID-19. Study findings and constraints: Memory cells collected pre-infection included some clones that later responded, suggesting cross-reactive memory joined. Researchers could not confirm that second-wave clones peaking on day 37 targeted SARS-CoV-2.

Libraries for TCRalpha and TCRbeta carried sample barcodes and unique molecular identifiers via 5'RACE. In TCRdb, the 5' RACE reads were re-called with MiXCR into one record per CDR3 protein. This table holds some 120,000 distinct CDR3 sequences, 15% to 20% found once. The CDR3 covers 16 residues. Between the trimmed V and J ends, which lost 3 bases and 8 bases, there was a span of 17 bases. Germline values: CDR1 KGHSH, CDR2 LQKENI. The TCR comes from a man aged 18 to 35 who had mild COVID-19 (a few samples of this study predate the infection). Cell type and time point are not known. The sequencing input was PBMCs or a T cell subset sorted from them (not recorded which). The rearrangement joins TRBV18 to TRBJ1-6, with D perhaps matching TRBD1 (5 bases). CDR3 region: CASSPTGGVRDSPLHF. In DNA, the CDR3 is TGTGCCAGCTCACCTACGGGAGGGGTGCGGGATTCACCCCTCCACTTT.